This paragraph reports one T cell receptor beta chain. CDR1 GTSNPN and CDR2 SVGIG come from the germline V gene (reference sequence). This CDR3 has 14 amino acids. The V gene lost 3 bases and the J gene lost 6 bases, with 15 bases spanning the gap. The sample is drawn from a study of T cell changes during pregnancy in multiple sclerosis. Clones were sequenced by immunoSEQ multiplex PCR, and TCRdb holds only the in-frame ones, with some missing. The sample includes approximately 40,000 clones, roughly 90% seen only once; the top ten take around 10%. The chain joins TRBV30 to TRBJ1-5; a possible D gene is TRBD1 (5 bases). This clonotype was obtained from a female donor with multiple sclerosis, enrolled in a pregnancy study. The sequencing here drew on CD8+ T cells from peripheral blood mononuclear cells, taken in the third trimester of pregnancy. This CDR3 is CAWSLPGGTQPQHF. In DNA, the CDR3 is TGTGCCTGGAGCCTGCCGGGGGGGACTCAGCCCCAGCATTTT. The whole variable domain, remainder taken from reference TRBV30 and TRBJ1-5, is SQTIHQWPATLVQPVGSPLSLECTVEGTSNPNLYWYRQAAGRGLQLLFYSVGIGQISSEVPQNLSASRPQDRQFILSSKKLLLSDSGFYLCAWSLPGGTQPQHFGDGTRLSIL.